These 27 T cell receptor beta chains came from one sample sequenced in a study of tumor-infiltrating lymphocytes in localized non-small cell lung cancer. Profiling relied on immunoSEQ multiplex PCR, and the TCRdb table lists in-frame clones only, not all of them. The sample lists some 21,000 clones; approximately 80% were seen once. Sequencing was carried out using lung tumor tissue. The receptors come from a human donor with non-small cell lung cancer.

The chain links TRBV10-2 to TRBJ2-5; D call uncertain. This CDR3 is built from 14 residues. Germline V gene sequence: CDR1 WSHSY, CDR2 SAAADI. Trimming took 2 bases from V and 4 from J, leaving 11 bases between them. This CDR3 is CASSERRVGETQYF. The CDR3 nucleotides read TGCGCCAGCAGTGAGCGTAGGGTAGGAGAGACCCAGTACTTC.

V gene TRBV6-1 combines with J gene TRBJ2-3, with 8 nucleotides matching TRBD1. This CDR3 region has 14 residues. V lost 7 bases and J lost 7; bases outside the gene matches: 10. The V gene's germline CDR1 is MNHNS and CDR2 SASEGT. The CDR3, as DNA: TGTGCCAGCATATCGGACAGGGTCCTAAATACGCAGTATTTT. It yields the protein CASISDRVLNTQYF.

The chain carries TRBV5-4 and TRBJ2-1; D may be TRBD2 (5 bases). This CDR3 is built from 14 residues. Trimming left V 1 base short and J 1 base short, with 6 bases between. Germline assignment: CDR1 SGHNT and CDR2 YYREEE (reference sequence). The CDR3 nucleotides read TGTGCCAGCAGCTTGAGGACTTCCTACAATGAGCAGTTCTTC. Amino acids: CASSLRTSYNEQFF. Full variable domain (rest looked up from reference TRBV5-4 and TRBJ2-1): ETGVTQSPTHLIKTRGQQVTLRCSSQSGHNTVSWYQQALGQGPQFIFQYYREEENGRGNFPPRFSGLQFPNYSSELNVNALELDDSALYLCASSLRTSYNEQFFGPGTRLTVL.

The J gene is TRBJ1-1, the V gene TRBV9; D gene unclear. CDR1 is SGDLS and CDR2 is YYNGEE in the germline V gene. The V end was cut by 0 bases, the J end by 5 bases, with 8 bases between. The CDR3 consists of 13 residues. Here the CDR3 reads CASSVGGLTEAFF. The DNA for the CDR3 is TGTGCCAGCAGCGTAGGGGGTTTAACTGAAGCTTTCTTT.

CDR3 region: CASSDLVGPDEQFF. The CDR3 DNA follows: TGTGCCAGCAGCGATTTAGTGGGGCCGGATGAGCAGTTCTTC. V usage is TRBV7-6 and J usage is TRBJ2-1; a possible D gene is TRBD1 (5 bases). Per germline, CDR1 SGHVS and CDR2 FNYEAQ. This CDR3 has 14 amino acids. V was clipped by 5 bases and J by 8 bases, with 16 bases between them.

The chain carries TRBV9 and TRBJ2-5, with no clear D. The V end was cut by 0 bases, the J end by 4 bases, with 10 bases between. The germline V gene has CDR1 SGDLS and CDR2 YYNGEE. CDR3 size: 14 residues. CDR3 loop: CASSVDAMGETQYF. For the CDR3, the DNA is TGTGCCAGCAGCGTAGATGCGATGGGAGAGACCCAGTACTTC.

V and J are TRBV18 and TRBJ1-5, with D maybe TRBD1 (6 bases). The germline V and J ends were trimmed by 8 bases and 3 bases, with 14 bases remaining between them. This CDR3 has 14 residues. Looked up from germline, CDR1 is KGHSH and CDR2 is LQKENI. CDR3 DNA: TGTGCCAGCACCTCTGGACAGAACAATCAGCCCCAGCATTTT. Amino acids: CASTSGQNNQPQHF.

This clone came up once. The V gene is TRBV5-1, the J gene TRBJ2-3; 10 bases fit TRBD2. Germline loops: CDR1 SGHRS, CDR2 YFSETQ. CDR3 size: 14 residues. J was trimmed by 5 bases and V by 6 bases; bases with no gene match: 6. In nucleotides, the CDR3 is TGCGCCAGCACCATTACTAGCGGGAAAGATACGCAGTATTTT. Translation: CASTITSGKDTQYF.

V usage is TRBV19 and J usage is TRBJ1-1; 8 bases are shared with TRBD1. V lost 7 bases, J lost 6 bases, and 10 bases stayed unmatched. This CDR3 contains 14 residues. Germline CDR1 and CDR2: LNHDA and SQIVND (reference sequence). CDR3 in DNA: TGTGCCAGTATCGGGACAGGTCAGGTAGCTGAAGCTTTCTTT. This gives the protein CASIGTGQVAEAFF. The full variable domain, its missing parts supplied by reference TRBV19 and TRBJ1-1, is DGGITQSPKYLFRKEGQNVTLSCEQNLNHDAMYWYRQDPGQGLRLIYYSQIVNDFQKGDIAEGYSVSREKKESFPLTVTSAQKNPTAFYLCASIGTGQVAEAFFGQGTRLTVV.

This clone came up a few times. V is TRBV6-1 and J is TRBJ2-3, with D possibly being TRBD1 (5 bases). The CDR3 has 11 residues. Deletions cut 7 bases from V and 6 bases from J, with 8 bases between. CDR1 is MNHNS and CDR2 is SASEGT in the germline V gene. CDR3 protein: CASTGLDTQYF. The DNA for the CDR3 is TGTGCCAGCACAGGGTTGGATACGCAGTATTTT.

Only a few counts were recorded for this clone. This chain uses TRBV28 with TRBJ2-3; TRBD1 matches 7 bases. The V gene end was trimmed by 4 bases and the J gene end by 2 bases; junction bases not matched to a gene: 6. Germline V gene lookup returns CDR1 MDHEN and CDR2 SYDVKM. The CDR3 covers 15 residues. The CDR3 nucleotides are TGTGCCAGCAGTTACAGGGGATCGGTCACAGATACGCAGTATTTT. Protein sequence: CASSYRGSVTDTQYF.

Points on this clone: At one end, the junction sequence differs from germline, possibly due to a read error. The chain carries TRBV19 and TRBJ2-3; tentatively, D is TRBD1 (6 bases). Germline V gives CDR1 LNHDA, CDR2 SQIVND (reference sequence). This CDR3 region has 15 residues. In DNA, the CDR3 is TGTGCCAGTAGTATAGGTAGCAGGGGCACGGATACGCAGTATTTT. Translation: CASSIGSRGTDTQYF.

This chain's CDR3 is CASSLTAGGGGELFF. The CDR3 DNA reads TGTGCCAGCAGCTTGACAGCGGGAGGCGGCGGGGAGCTGTTTTTT. This chain uses TRBV5-4 with TRBJ2-2; 9 positions match TRBD2. Germline trimming cut 1 base from V and 7 bases from J; bases unmatched to any gene: 5. Germline loops: CDR1 SGHNT, CDR2 YYREEE (reference sequence). This CDR3 is built from 15 residues.

J is TRBJ2-5 and V is TRBV7-2; tentatively, D is TRBD2 (5 bases). This CDR3 comprises 13 residues. Trimming left V 7 bases short and J 0 bases short, with 9 bases between. Germline CDR1 and CDR2: SGHTA and FQGNSA. CDR3 sequence (DNA): TGTGCCAGCAAGGAGCGGAACCAAGAGACCCAGTACTTC. This codes for CASKERNQETQYF. Complete variable domain (other parts from reference TRBV7-2 and TRBJ2-5): GAGVSQSPSNKVTEKGKDVELRCDPISGHTALYWYRQSLGQGLEFLIYFQGNSAPDKSGLPSDRFSAERTGGSVSTLTIQRTQQEDSAVYLCASKERNQETQYFGPGTRLLVL.

This clone occurred once. This chain joins TRBV5-6 and TRBJ2-5; 9 bases are a match to TRBD1. Unmatched junction bases numbered 5, after V lost 3 bases and J lost 5 bases. CDR1 SGHDT and CDR2 YYEEEE come from the germline V gene. There are 14 residues in the CDR3. CDR3 sequence (DNA): TGTGCCAGCAGCTCCCGGACAGGGGAGGAGACCCAGTACTTC. The encoded protein is CASSSRTGEETQYF.

The chain carries TRBV5-1 and TRBJ2-3; D possibly corresponds to TRBD2 (5 bases). Germline CDR1 reads SGHRS; CDR2 reads YFSETQ. Between the trimmed V and J ends, which lost 4 bases and 0 bases, there was a span of 18 bases. The CDR3 runs to 17 residues. The DNA for the CDR3 is TGCGCCAGCAGCCCGGGTCGCTCGGGGTCTAGCACAGATACGCAGTATTTT. Translating it yields CASSPGRSGSSTDTQYF.

The chain joins TRBV6-1 to TRBJ2-3; TRBD2 aligns across 12 bases. The CDR3 consists of 15 residues. With 4 bases clipped from V and 2 bases from J, the junction kept 1 base outside the gene matches. Germline V gives CDR1 MNHNS, CDR2 SASEGT. The CDR3, as DNA: TGTGCCAGCAGTGGACTAGCGGGGGTCACAGATACGCAGTATTTT. It translates to CASSGLAGVTDTQYF.

CDR3 in amino acids: CASSPGWQDGETQYF. In DNA, the CDR3 is TGCGCCAGCAGCCCGGGTTGGCAGGATGGAGAGACCCAGTACTTC. The V gene is TRBV4-1, the J gene TRBJ2-5; D uncertain. CDR3 length: 15 residues. Looked up from germline, CDR1 is MGHRA and CDR2 is YSYEKL. The germline V and J ends were trimmed by 4 bases and 4 bases, with 16 bases remaining between them.

The chain has TRBV6-5 and TRBJ1-3; TRBD1 might be the D (6 bases). Germline CDR1 reads MNHEY; CDR2 reads SVGAGI. V was trimmed by 0 bases and J by 3 bases, leaving 9 bases between them. The CDR3 covers 15 residues. The CDR3 bases are TGTGCCAGCAGTTACTCCAGGGGCGGTGGAAACACCATATATTTT. Protein: CASSYSRGGGNTIYF.

The chain is built from TRBV5-4 and TRBJ2-1; D may be TRBD2 (5 bases). Germline CDR1 reads SGHNT; CDR2 reads YYREEE (reference sequence). The CDR3 loop spans 14 amino acids. Trimming took 5 bases from V and 5 from J, leaving 14 bases between them. CDR3 in DNA: TGTGCCAGCAGACCAGCGGTTCGAGACAATGAGCAGTTCTTC. Protein: CASRPAVRDNEQFF.

This sequence joins TRBV19 and TRBJ1-5; 7 positions agree with TRBD1. The CDR3 is 14 amino acids. V lost 5 bases and J lost 6; bases outside the gene matches: 7. The germline V gene encodes CDR1 LNHDA and CDR2 SQIVND (reference sequence). The CDR3 DNA reads TGTGCCAGTAGTCCAGGACAGGCGGGTCAGCCCCAGCATTTT. This translates into CASSPGQAGQPQHF.

This chain uses TRBV7-9 with TRBJ1-2; D call uncertain. This CDR3 contains 14 residues. V was cut by 0 bases and J by 6 bases, with 11 bases left in between. The germline CDR1 and CDR2 sequences are SEHNR and FQNEAQ (reference sequence). CDR3 region: CASSLAGNRHGYTF. The CDR3 DNA follows: TGTGCCAGCAGCTTAGCTGGGAATAGGCATGGCTACACCTTC.

This clone was detected only a few times. V usage is TRBV5-1 and J usage is TRBJ2-5; D ambiguous. The CDR3 runs to 15 residues. Trimming left V 2 bases short and J 5 bases short, with 16 bases between. The germline V gene encodes CDR1 SGHRS and CDR2 YFSETQ. The DNA for the CDR3 is TGCGCCAGCAGCTTAAACATCCCCATCTACGAGACCCAGTACTTC. Translation: CASSLNIPIYETQYF.

The chain combines TRBV9 with TRBJ2-3, with D possibly being TRBD1 or TRBD2 (6 bases each). V was cut by 4 bases and J by 4 bases, with 16 bases left in between. The length of the CDR3 is 15 residues. Germline V gene sequence: CDR1 SGDLS, CDR2 YYNGEE. CDR3 in DNA: TGTGCCAGCAGCCAGGTAGGGGGGAGCCCAGATACGCAGTATTTT. It translates to CASSQVGGSPDTQYF. The complete variable domain, with remaining parts taken from reference TRBV9 and TRBJ2-3, reads DSGVTQTPKHLITATGQRVTLRCSPRSGDLSVYWYQQSLDQGLQFLIQYYNGEERAKGNILERFSAQQFPDLHSELNLSSLELGDSALYFCASSQVGGSPDTQYFGPGTRLTVL.

The chain couples TRBV27 to TRBJ1-2; 8 positions agree with TRBD1. The V and J ends lost 6 bases and 7 bases, in that order; junction bases with no gene match: 7. The CDR3 contains 13 residues. Germline V gene data show CDR1 as MNHEY and CDR2 as SMNVEV (reference sequence). The CDR3 region is CASSPTGVLGYTF. CDR3 bases: TGTGCCAGCAGCCCGACAGGGGTACTTGGCTACACCTTC.

The rearrangement links TRBV2 to TRBJ2-1; D call uncertain. CDR1 is SNHLY and CDR2 is FYNNEI in the germline V gene. The CDR3 has 15 amino acids. V was cut by 4 bases and J by 3 bases, with 13 bases left in between. CDR3 in DNA: TGTGCCAGCAGTGTTACCAGAGGACGCTACAATGAGCAGTTCTTC. Protein product: CASSVTRGRYNEQFF.

This clone has only a few counts. CDR3 nucleotide sequence: TGCAGCGTTGCAGGGACGGTAGACAATCAGCCCCAGCATTTT. This codes for CSVAGTVDNQPQHF. The chain couples TRBV29-1 to TRBJ1-5; D possibly corresponds to TRBD1 (5 bases). The V gene lost 4 bases and the J gene lost 3 bases, with 13 bases spanning the gap. Per the germline V gene, CDR1 is SQVTM and CDR2 is ANQGSEA. This CDR3 spans 14 amino acids.